A few counts support the clone carrying this T cell receptor (beta chain). Its antigen is currently unknown. This specimen comes from a study of post-analysis software for immune sequencing data. The overall study: Included courses were relapsing-remitting and secondary progressive multiple sclerosis; progressive-relapsing multiple sclerosis was also included.

Unique molecular identifiers tagged the TCR beta cDNA libraries. TCRdb reanalysed the PCR reads using MiXCR and keeps one entry per CDR3 protein. The sample has 350,000 to 500,000 distinct CDR3 sequences, 30% to 40% seen once. Overall study findings and caveats: There were five TRBV segments more frequent in patients than controls, and TRBV5-6, TRBV5-1 and TRBV20-1 were among them.

The V gene end was trimmed by 4 bases and the J gene end by 14 bases; junction bases not matched to a gene: 11. The CDR3 extends over 15 amino acids. The rearrangement uses TRBV12-3 or TRBV12-4 and TRBJ2-1; TRBD2 aligns across 13 bases. This sequence originates from a girl aged 2 to 9 with multiple sclerosis. What was sequenced was blood. The CDR3 DNA sequence: TGTGCCAGCAGTTCCTCTGGGACTAGCGGGGTGGGTAAGTTCTTC. This encodes CASSSSGTSGVGKFF.